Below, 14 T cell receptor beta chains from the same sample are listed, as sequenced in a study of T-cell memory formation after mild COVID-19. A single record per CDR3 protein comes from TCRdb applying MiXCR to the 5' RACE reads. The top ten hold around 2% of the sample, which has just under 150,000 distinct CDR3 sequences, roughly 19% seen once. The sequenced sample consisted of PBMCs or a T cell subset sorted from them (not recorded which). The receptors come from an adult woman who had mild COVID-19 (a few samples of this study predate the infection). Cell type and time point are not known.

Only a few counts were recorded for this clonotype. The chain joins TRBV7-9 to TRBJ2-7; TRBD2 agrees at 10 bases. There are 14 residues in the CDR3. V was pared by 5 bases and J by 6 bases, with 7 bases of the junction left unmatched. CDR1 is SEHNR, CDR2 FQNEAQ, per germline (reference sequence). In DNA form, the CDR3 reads TGTGCCAGCAGCCTAGGCCGGACTAGCGGCGAGCAGTACTTC. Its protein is CASSLGRTSGEQYF.

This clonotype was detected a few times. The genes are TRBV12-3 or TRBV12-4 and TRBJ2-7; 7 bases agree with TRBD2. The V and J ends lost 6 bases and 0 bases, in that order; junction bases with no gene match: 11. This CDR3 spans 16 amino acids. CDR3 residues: CASSRRGTIVSYEQYF. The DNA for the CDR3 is TGTGCCAGCAGCCGTCGTGGGACTATCGTCTCCTACGAGCAGTACTTC.

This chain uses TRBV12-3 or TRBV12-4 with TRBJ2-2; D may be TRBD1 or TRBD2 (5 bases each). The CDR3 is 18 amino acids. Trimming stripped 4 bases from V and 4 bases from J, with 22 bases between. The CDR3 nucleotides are TGTGCCAGCAGTTCGAGAGCGTTGACCGCCGGGACCACCGGGGAGCTGTTTTTT. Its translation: CASSSRALTAGTTGELFF.

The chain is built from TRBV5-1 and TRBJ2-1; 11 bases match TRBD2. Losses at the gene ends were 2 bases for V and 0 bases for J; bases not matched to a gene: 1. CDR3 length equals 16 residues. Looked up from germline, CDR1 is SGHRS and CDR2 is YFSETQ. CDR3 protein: CASSFTSGSSYNEQFF. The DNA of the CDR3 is TGCGCCAGCAGCTTTACTAGCGGGAGCTCCTACAATGAGCAGTTCTTC.

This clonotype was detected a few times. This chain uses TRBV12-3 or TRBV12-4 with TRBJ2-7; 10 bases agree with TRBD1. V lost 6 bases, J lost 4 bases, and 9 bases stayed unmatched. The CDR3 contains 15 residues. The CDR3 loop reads CASSSPGQGRYEQYF. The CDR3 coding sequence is TGTGCCAGCAGCTCGCCGGGACAGGGGCGTTACGAGCAGTACTTC.

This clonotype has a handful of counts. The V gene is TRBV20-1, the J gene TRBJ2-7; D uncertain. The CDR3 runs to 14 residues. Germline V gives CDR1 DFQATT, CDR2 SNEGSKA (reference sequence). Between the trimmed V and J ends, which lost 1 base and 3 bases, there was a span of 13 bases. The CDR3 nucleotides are TGCAGTGCTAGAGGTCTACTTACACGCTACGAGCAGTACTTC. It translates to CSARGLLTRYEQYF.

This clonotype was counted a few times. The chain's CDR3 is CSARGEGKLFF. CDR3 DNA sequence: TGCAGTGCTAGAGGGGAGGGAAAACTGTTTTTT. V and J are TRBV20-1 and TRBJ1-4; no reliable D call. There are 11 residues in the CDR3. V lost 1 base and J 10 bases, leaving 7 bases between the germline ends. Per germline, CDR1 DFQATT and CDR2 SNEGSKA (reference sequence).

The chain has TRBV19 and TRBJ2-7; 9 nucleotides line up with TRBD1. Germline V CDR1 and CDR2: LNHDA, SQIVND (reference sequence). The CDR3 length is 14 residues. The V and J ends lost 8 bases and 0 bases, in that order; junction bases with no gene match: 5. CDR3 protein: CASETGGGSYEQYF. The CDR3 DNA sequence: TGTGCCAGTGAGACAGGGGGGGGCTCCTACGAGCAGTACTTC.

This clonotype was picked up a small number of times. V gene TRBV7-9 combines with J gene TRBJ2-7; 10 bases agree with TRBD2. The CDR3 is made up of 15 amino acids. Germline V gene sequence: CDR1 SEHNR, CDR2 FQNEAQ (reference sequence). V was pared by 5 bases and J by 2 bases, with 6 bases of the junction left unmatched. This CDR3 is CASSRPSGGTYEQYF. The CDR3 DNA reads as TGTGCCAGCAGCAGGCCTAGCGGGGGAACCTACGAGCAGTACTTC.

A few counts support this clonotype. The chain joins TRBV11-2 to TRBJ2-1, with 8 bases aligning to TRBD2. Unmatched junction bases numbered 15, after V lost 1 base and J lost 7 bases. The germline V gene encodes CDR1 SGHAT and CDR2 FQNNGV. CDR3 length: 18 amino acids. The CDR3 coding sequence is TGTGCCAGCAGCTTAGGGATTCGTCCGGGACTAGACCCAAATGAGCAGTTCTTC. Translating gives CASSLGIRPGLDPNEQFF. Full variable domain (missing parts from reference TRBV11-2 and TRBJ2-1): EAGVAQSPRYKIIEKRQSVAFWCNPISGHATLYWYQQILGQGPKLLIQFQNNGVVDDSQLPKDRFSAERLKGVDSTLKIQPAKLEDSAVYLCASSLGIRPGLDPNEQFFGPGTRLTVL.

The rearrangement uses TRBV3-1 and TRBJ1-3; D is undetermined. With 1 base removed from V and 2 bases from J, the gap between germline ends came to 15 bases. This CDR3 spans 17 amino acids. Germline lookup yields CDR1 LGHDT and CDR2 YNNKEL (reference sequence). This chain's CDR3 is CASSQGGISRPGNTIYF. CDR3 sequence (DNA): TGTGCCAGCAGCCAAGGTGGAATTTCACGACCTGGAAACACCATATATTTT.

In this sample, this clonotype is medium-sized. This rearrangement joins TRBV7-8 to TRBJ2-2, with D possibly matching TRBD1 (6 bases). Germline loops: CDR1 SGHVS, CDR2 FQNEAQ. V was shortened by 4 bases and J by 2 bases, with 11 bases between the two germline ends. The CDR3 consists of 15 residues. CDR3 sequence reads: CASSYQDRNTGELFF. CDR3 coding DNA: TGTGCCAGCAGCTACCAGGACAGAAACACCGGGGAGCTGTTTTTT.

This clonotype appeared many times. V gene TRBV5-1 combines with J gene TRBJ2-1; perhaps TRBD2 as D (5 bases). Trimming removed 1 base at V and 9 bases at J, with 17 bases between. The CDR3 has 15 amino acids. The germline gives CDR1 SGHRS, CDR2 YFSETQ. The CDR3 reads CASSLPIGLAGEQFF. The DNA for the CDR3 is TGCGCCAGCAGCTTGCCGATCGGACTTGCGGGTGAGCAGTTCTTC.

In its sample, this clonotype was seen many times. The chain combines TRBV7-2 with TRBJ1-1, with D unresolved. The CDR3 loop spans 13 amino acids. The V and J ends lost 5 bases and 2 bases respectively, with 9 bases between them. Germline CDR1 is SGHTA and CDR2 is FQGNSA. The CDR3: CASSRSGNTEAFF. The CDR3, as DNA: TGTGCCAGCAGCCGGTCAGGAAACACTGAAGCTTTCTTT.